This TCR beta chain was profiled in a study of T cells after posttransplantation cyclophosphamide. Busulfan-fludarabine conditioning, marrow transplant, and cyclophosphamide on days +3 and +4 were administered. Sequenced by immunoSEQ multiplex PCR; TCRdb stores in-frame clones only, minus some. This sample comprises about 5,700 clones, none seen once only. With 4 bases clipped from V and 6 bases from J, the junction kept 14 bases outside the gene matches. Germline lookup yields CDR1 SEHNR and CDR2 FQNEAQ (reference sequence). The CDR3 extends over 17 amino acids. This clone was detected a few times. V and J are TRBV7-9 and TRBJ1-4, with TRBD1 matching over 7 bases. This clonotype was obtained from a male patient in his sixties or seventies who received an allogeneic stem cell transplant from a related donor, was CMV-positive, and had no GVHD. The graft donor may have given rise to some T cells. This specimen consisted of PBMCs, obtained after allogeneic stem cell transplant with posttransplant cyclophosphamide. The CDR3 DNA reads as TGTGCCAGCAGCTCCCCGGGACAGCTCCTCCAAGATGAAAAACTGTTTTTT. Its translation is CASSSPGQLLQDEKLFF.